This T cell receptor beta chain was captured in a study of regulatory T cells in long-lasting Graves disease. This clonotype was detected only a few times. Arm-PCR of CDR3 regions with iRepertoire HTBI primers generated TCR beta libraries. TCRdb ran MiXCR on the multiplex PCR reads and lists one entry per CDR3 protein. Of around 420,000 distinct CDR3 sequences in the sample, approximately 15% are singletons; the top ten hold roughly 7.7%. CDR1 is SGHRS and CDR2 is YFSETQ in the germline V gene. The length of the CDR3 is 16 residues. V was clipped by 4 bases and J by 1 base; unmatched bases: 6. Time point here: newly diagnosed GD, antithyroid drugs for less than 3 months. Scientists built the TCR library using RNA that was extracted from PBMCs. A volume of about 9 milliliters of peripheral blood was collected in EDTA tubes. These records were also assigned to another study, of T cells in Graves' hyperthyroidism and ophthalmopathy. From that paper: Researchers defined stable Graves' hyperthyroidism as no ophthalmopathy progression within 18 months. Researchers found most expanded thyroid clonotypes above 0.001 in blood as well. Stable hyperthyroidism was told apart from ophthalmopathy by a model built on 13 V-J features.

The sample was peripheral blood mononuclear cells (PBMCs), taken at new diagnosis, from a patient treated with antithyroid drugs. This TCR derives from a woman aged 40-49 years with Graves disease. V usage is TRBV5-1 and J usage is TRBJ2-2; TRBD1 aligns across 8 bases. CDR3 in DNA: TGCGCCAGCAGCCCGCGGACAGGGTGGAACACCGGGGAGCTGTTTTTT. It translates to CASSPRTGWNTGELFF.